The clone carrying this TCR beta chain was observed once. This entry belongs to a study of control samples from healthy donors and cancer patients. The CDR3 loop spans 13 amino acids. V gave up 1 base and J gave up 4 bases, with 8 bases separating them. The protocol was immunoSEQ multiplex PCR, while the TCRdb copy is restricted to in-frame clones and leaves out a portion. The sample lists about 180,000 clones; 90% were seen once. The chain carries TRBV12-3 or TRBV12-4 and TRBJ2-7; possibly TRBD1 for D (5 bases). The sample consisted of blood. The sequence was collected from a woman between 45 and 65 years old in good health. CDR3 sequence reads: CASSLGDRYEQYF. The CDR3 DNA is TGTGCCAGCAGTTTAGGAGACAGATACGAGCAGTACTTC.